This TCR beta chain comes out of a study of blood T cell repertoires in COVID-19. Study in general: Specimens from acute and convalescent COVID-19 originated in the United States, Italy and Spain. PBMCs, B-cell-depleted T cells, or T cells were the source of the cDNA or gDNA that made up the material.

The germline CDR1 and CDR2 sequences are SGHRS and YFSETQ. This CDR3 contains 16 residues. The junction had 10 bases not matched to a gene; V was cut back by 4 bases and J by 3 bases. Original handling: Reference gene primer amplification in the assay estimated nucleated cell counts. Profiled with immunoSEQ multiplex PCR; TCRdb holds only in-frame clones, not every one. The DNA was the basis for D and trimming; V, J and clone size are from that table. This table has around 300,000 clones, around 90% appearing once. This sequence originates from a man younger than 35 with active or convalescent COVID-19. The specimen was peripheral blood. The rearrangement uses TRBV5-1 and TRBJ2-5, with 9 bases matching TRBD1. The CDR3 bases are TGCGCCAGCAGCCTACCGGACGGGACAGGGAAAGAGACCCAGTACTTC. Protein: CASSLPDGTGKETQYF.